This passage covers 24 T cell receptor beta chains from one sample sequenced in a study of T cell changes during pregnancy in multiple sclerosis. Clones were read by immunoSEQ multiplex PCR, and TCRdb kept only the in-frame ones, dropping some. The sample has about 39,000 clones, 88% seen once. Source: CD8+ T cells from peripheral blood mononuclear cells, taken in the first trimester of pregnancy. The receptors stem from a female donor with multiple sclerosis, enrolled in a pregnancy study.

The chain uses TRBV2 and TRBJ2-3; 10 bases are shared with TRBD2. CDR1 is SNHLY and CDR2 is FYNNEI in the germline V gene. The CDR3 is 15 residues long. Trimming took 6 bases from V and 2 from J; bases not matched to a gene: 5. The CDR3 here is CASRQSGGDTDTQYF. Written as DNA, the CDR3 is TGTGCCAGCAGGCAAAGCGGGGGGGACACAGATACGCAGTATTTT.

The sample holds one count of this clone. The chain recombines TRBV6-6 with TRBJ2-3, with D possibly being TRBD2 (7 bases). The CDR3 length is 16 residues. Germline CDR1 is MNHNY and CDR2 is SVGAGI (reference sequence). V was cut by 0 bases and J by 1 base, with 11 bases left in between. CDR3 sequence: CASSYSAGAGTDTQYF. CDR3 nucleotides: TGTGCCAGCAGTTACTCGGCGGGGGCGGGCACAGATACGCAGTATTTT.

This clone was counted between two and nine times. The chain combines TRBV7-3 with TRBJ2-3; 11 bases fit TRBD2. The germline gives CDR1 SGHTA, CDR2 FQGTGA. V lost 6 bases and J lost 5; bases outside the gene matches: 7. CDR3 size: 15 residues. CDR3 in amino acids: CASSQTSGARDTQYF. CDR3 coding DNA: TGTGCCAGCAGTCAGACTAGCGGGGCTAGAGATACGCAGTATTTT.

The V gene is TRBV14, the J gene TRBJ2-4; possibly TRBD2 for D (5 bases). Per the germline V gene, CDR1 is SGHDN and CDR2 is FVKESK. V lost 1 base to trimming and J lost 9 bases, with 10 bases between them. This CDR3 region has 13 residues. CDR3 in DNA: TGTGCCAGCAGCCAAGTAGGAGGTGGCATTCAGTACTTC. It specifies CASSQVGGGIQYF.

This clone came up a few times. DNA for the CDR3: TGTGCCAGTAAGCGGCAGGAGAGCAATCAGCCCCAGCATTTT. Translating gives CASKRQESNQPQHF. This chain links TRBV19 with TRBJ1-5; D unresolved. This CDR3 comprises 14 residues. V was trimmed by 7 bases and J by 1 base, leaving 11 bases between them. Germline V gives CDR1 LNHDA, CDR2 SQIVND (reference sequence).

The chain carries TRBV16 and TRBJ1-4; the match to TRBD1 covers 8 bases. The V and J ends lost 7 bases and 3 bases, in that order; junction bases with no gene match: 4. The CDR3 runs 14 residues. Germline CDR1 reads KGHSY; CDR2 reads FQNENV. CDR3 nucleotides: TGTGCCAGCACCCTGACAGGGGCTAATGAAAAACTGTTTTTT. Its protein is CASTLTGANEKLFF.

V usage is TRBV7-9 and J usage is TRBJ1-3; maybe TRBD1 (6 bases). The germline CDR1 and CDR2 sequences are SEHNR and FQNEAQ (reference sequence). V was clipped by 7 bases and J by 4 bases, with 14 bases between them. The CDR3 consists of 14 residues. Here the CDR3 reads CASNPGEYGNTIYF. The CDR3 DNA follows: TGTGCCAGCAACCCAGGGGAATACGGAAACACCATATATTTT.

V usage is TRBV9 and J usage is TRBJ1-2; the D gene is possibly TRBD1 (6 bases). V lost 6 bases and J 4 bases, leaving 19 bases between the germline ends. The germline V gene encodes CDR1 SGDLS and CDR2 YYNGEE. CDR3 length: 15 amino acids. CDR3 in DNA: TGTGCCAGCACCCCGGCCCTTCAGGGGACCTATGGCTACACCTTC. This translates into CASTPALQGTYGYTF.

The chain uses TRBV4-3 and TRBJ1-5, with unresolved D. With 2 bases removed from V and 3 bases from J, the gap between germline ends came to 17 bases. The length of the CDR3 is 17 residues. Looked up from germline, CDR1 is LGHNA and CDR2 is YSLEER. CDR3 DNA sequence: TGCGCCAGCAGCCAAAGCCTGGGAGGAGGTAACAATCAGCCCCAGCATTTT. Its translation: CASSQSLGGGNNQPQHF.

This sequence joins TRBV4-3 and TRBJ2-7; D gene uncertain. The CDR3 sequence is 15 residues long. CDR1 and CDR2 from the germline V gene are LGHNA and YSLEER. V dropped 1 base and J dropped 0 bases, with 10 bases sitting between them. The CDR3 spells CASSQADSPSYEQYF. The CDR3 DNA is TGCGCCAGCAGCCAAGCAGATTCCCCCTCCTACGAGCAGTACTTC.

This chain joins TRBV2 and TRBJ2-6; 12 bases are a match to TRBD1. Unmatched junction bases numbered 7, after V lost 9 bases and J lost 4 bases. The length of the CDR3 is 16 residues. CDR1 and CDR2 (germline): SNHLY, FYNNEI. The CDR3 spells CARGTGGAWGANVLTF. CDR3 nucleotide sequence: TGTGCCAGGGGGACAGGGGGCGCTTGGGGGGCCAACGTCCTGACTTTC. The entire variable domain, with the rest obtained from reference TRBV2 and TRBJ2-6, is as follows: EPEVTQTPSHQVTQMGQEVILRCVPISNHLYFYWYRQILGQKVEFLVSFYNNEISEKSEIFDDQFSVERPDGSNFTLKIRSTKLEDSAMYFCARGTGGAWGANVLTFGAGSRLTVL.

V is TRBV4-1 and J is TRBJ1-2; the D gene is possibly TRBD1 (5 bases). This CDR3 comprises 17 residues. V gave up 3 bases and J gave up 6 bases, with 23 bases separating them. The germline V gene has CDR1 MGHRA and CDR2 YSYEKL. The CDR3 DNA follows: TGCGCCAGCAGCCAGGCAGCCTTAGGGGCGGAGTACCATGGCTACACCTTC. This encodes CASSQAALGAEYHGYTF.

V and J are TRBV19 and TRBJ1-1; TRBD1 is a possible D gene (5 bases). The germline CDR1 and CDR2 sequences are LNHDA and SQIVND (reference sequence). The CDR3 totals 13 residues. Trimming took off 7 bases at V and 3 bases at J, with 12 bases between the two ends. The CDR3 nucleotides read TGTGCCAGTACCTCGGACATCGACACTGAAGCTTTCTTT. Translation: CASTSDIDTEAFF.

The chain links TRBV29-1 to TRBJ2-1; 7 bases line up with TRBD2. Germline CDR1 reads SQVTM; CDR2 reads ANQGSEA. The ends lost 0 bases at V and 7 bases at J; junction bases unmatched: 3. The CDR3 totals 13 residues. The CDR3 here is CSVEDDGGNEQFF. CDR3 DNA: TGCAGCGTTGAAGATGACGGGGGGAATGAGCAGTTCTTC.

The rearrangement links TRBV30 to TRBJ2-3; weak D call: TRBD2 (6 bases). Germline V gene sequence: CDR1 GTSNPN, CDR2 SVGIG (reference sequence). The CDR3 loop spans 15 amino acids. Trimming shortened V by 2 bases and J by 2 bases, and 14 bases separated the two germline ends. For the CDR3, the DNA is TGTGCCTGGAGTCTTCCGAGCGGGTCCACAGATACGCAGTATTTT. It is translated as CAWSLPSGSTDTQYF.

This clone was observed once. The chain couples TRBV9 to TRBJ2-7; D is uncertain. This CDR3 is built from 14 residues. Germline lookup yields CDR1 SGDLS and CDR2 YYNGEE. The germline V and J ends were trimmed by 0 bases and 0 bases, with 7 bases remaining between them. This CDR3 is CASSVEVLSYEQYF. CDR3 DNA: TGTGCCAGCAGCGTAGAAGTACTCTCCTACGAGCAGTACTTC.

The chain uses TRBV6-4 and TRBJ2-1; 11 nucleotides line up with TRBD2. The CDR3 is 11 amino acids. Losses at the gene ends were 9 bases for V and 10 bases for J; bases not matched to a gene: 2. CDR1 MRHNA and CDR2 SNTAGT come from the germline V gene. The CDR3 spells CASTSGGEQFF. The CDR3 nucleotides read TGTGCCAGTACTAGCGGGGGCGAGCAGTTCTTC.

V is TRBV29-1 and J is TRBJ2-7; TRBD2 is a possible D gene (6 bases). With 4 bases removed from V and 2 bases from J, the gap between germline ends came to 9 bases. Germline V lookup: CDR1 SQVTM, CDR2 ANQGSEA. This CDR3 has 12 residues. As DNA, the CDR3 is TGCAGCGTTGTCACGGGAGCCTACGAGCAGTACTTC. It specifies CSVVTGAYEQYF.

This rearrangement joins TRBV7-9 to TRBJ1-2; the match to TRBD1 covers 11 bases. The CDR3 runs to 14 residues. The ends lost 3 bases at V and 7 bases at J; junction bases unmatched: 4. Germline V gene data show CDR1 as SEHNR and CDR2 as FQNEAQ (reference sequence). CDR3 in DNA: TGTGCCAGCAGCTTCCGGACAGGGGGCGTTGGCTACACCTTC. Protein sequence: CASSFRTGGVGYTF.

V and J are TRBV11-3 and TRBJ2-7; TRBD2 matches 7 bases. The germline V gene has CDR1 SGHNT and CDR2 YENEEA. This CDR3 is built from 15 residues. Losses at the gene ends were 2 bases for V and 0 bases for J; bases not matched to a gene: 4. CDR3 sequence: CASSLTRGSSYEQYF. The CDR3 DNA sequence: TGTGCCAGCAGCTTAACCCGCGGGAGCTCCTACGAGCAGTACTTC.

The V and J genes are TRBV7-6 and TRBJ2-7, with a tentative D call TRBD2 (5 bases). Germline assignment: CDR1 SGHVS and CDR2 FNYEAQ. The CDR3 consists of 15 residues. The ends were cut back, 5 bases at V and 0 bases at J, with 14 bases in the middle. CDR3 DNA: TGTGCCAGCAGCGCGGGCGCAGCCAGCTCCTACGAGCAGTACTTC. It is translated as CASSAGAASSYEQYF.

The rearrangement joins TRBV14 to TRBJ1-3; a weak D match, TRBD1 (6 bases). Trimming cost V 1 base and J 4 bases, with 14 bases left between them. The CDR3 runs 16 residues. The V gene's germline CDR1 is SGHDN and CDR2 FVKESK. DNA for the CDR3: TGTGCCAGCAGCCAAGGCCGGGGGGCGAGAGGAAACACCATATATTTT. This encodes CASSQGRGARGNTIYF.

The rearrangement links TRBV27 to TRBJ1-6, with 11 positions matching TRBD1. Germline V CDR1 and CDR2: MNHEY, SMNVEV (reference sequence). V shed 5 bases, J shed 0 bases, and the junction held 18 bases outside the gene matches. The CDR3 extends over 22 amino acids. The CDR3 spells CASSPAPWGQGEESSYNSPLHF. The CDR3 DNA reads TGTGCCAGCAGTCCAGCCCCCTGGGGACAGGGGGAAGAGAGCTCCTATAATTCACCCCTCCACTTT.

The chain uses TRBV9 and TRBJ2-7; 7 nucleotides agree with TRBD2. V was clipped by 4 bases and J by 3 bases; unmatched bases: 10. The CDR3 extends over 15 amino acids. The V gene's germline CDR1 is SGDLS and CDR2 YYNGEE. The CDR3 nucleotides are TGTGCCAGCAGCTCCAGCGGGGTGGCCTACTACGAGCAGTACTTC. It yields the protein CASSSSGVAYYEQYF.